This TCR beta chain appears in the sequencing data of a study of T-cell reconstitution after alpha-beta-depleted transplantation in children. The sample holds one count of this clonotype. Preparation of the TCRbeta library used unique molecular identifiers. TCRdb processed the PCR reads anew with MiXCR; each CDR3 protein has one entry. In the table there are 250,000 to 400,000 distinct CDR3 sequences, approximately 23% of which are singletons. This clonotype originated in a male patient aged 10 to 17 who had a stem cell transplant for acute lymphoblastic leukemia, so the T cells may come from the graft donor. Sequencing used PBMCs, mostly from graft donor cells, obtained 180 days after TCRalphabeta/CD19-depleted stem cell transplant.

The CDR3 DNA reads TGTGCCATCAGCGGTCGGGACAGGGGGTCCTACGAGCAGTACTTC. Translation gives CAISGRDRGSYEQYF. This chain joins TRBV10-3 and TRBJ2-7; 11 nucleotides line up with TRBD1. V shed 6 bases and J 1 base; nucleotides not matched to a gene: 5. The CDR3 spans 15 residues. Germline CDR1 is ENHRY and CDR2 is SYGVKD.